The clone carrying this T cell receptor beta chain appeared a few times. Donors were nominally healthy when sampled, though unrecorded immune exposures were likely. V was pared by 8 bases and J by 8 bases, with 8 bases of the junction left unmatched. The CDR3 has 14 amino acids. Germline CDR1 and CDR2: MNHNS and SASEGT. These data are taken from a study of cytomegalovirus exposure and HLA in healthy donors. Study at large: Of more than 350 genotyped donors, about 80% clustered with self-reported Caucasian donors.

Use of 60 Vbeta and 13 Jbeta primers characterized the PCR. Sequencing was performed with immunoSEQ multiplex PCR; in TCRdb, only in-frame clones are kept and a portion is missing. The table has about 130,000 clones, 74% seen once. The sequencing input was PBMCs. This TCR was sampled from a woman between 50 and 59 years old in good health and CMV-seropositive. The chain employs TRBV6-1 and TRBJ1-3, with 11 bases fitting TRBD1. CDR3 loop: CASSRDRGMDTIYF. The CDR3 DNA follows: TGTGCCAGCTCCCGGGACAGGGGGATGGACACCATATATTTT.